This T cell receptor (beta chain) was profiled in a study of blood T cell repertoires in COVID-19. Study-wide context: From the United States, Italy and Spain came samples of acute and convalescent COVID-19. Sample material is recorded as cDNA or gDNA derived from T cells, B-cell-depleted T cells, or PBMCs.

Sequencing was performed with immunoSEQ multiplex PCR; in TCRdb, only in-frame clones are kept and a portion is missing. The sample lists about 100,000 clones, about 86% seen once, with 5% in the top ten. Germline CDR1 MDHEN, CDR2 SYDVKM. V was pared by 4 bases and J by 6 bases, with 10 bases of the junction left unmatched. The CDR3 covers 15 residues. The chain links TRBV28 to TRBJ2-7; TRBD1 aligns across 9 bases. The sequencing input was peripheral blood. This receptor was taken from a human donor in a cohort sampled during active COVID-19. The CDR3 region has the DNA TGTGCCAGCAGTTCCATGGGGACAGGGTCGCCCGAGCAGTACTTC. It encodes CASSSMGTGSPEQYF.